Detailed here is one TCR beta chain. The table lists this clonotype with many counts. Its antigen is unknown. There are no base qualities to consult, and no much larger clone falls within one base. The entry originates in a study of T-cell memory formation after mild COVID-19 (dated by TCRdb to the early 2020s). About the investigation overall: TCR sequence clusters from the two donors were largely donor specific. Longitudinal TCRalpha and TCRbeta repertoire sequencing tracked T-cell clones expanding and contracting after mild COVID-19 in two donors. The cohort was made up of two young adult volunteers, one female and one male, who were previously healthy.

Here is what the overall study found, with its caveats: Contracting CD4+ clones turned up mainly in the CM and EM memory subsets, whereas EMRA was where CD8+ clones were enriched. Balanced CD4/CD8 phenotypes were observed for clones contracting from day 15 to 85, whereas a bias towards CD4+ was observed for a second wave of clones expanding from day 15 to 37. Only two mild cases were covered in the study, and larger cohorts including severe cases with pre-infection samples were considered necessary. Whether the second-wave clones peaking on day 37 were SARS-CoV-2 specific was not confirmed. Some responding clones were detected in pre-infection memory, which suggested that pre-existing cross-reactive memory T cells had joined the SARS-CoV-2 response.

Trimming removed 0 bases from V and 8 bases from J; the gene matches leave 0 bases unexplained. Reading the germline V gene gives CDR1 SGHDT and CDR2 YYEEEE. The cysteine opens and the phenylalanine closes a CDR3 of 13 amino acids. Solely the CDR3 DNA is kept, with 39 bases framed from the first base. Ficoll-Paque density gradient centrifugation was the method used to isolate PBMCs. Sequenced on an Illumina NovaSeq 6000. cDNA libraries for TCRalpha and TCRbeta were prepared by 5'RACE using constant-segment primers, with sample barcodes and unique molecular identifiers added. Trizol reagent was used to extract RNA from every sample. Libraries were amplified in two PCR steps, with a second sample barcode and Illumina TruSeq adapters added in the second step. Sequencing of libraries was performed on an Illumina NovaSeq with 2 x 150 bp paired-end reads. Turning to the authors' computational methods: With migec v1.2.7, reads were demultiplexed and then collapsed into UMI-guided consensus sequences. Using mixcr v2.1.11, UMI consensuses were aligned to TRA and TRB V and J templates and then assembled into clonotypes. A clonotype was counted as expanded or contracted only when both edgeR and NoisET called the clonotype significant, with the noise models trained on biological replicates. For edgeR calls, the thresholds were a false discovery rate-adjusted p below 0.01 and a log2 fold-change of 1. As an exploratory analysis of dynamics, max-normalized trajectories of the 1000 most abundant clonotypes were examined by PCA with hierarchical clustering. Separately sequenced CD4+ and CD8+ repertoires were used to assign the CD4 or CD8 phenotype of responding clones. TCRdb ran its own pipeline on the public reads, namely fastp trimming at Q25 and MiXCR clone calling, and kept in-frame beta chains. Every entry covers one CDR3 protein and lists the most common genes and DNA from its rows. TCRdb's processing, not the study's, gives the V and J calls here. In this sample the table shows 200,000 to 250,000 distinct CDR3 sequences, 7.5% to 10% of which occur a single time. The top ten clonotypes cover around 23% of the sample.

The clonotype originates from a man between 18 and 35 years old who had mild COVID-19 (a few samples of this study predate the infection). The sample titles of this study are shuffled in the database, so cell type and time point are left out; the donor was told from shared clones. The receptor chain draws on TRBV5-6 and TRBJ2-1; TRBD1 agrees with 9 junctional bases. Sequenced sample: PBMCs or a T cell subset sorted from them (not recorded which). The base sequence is TGTGCCAGCAGCTTGGACAGGGGGCATGAGCAGTTCTTC. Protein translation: CASSLDRGHEQFF.